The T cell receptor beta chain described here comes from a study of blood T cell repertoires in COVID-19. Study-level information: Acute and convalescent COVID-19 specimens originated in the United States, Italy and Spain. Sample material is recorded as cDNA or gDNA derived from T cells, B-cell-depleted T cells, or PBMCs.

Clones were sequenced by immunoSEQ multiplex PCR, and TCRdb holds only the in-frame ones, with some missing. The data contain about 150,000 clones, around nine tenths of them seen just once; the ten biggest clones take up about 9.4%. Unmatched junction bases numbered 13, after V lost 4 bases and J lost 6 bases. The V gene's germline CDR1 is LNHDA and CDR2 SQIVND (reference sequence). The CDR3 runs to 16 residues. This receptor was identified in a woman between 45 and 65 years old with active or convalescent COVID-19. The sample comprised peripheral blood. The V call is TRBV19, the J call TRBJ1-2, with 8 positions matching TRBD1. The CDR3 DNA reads TGTGCCAGTAGTACCAAAACGACAGGGGTTCTTCATGGCTACACCTTC. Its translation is CASSTKTTGVLHGYTF.